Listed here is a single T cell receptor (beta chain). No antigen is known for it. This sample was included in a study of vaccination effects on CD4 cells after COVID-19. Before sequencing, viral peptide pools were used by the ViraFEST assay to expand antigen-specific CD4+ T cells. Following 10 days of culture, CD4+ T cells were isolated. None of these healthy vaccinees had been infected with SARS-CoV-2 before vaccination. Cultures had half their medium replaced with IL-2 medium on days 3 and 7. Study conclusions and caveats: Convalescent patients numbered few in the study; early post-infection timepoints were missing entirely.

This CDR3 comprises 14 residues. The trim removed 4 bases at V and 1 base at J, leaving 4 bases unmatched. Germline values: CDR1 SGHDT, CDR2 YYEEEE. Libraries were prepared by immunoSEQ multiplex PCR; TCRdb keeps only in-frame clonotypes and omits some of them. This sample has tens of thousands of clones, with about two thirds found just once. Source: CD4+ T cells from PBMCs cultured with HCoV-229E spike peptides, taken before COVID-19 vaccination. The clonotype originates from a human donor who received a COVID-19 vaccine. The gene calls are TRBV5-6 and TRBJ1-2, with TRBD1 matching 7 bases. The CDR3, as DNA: TGTGCCAGCAGCAGGGACAGACGTAACTATGGCTACACCTTC. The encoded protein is CASSRDRRNYGYTF.